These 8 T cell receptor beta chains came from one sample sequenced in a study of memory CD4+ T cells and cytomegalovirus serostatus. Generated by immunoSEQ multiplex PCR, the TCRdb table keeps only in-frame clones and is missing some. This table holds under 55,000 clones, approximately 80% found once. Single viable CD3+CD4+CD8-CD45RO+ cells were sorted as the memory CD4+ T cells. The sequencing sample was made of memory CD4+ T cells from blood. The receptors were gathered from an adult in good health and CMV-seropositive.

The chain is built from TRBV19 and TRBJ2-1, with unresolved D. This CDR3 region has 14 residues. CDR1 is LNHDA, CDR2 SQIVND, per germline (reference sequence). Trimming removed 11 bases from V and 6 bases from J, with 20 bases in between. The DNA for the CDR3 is TGTGCCGTCGGAACTTCTTTTGGCGGCAATGAGCAGTTCTTC. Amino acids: CAVGTSFGGNEQFF.

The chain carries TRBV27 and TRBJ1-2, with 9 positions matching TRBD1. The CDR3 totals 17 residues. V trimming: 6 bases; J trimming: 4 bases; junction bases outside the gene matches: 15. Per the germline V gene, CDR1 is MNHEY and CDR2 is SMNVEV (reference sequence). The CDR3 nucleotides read TGTGCCAGCAGCCCCGTAGTTATATCGGGACAGGGCTATGGCTACACCTTC. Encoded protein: CASSPVVISGQGYGYTF.

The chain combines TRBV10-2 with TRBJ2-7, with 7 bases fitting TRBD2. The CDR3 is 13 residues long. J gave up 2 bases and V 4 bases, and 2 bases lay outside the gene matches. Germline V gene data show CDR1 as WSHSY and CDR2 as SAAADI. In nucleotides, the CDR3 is TGCGCCAGCAGTGGCCTAGCGGCCTACGAGCAGTACTTC. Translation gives CASSGLAAYEQYF.

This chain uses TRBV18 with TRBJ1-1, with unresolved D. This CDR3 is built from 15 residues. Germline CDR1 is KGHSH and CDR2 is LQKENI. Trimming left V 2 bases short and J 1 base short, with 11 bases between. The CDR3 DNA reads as TGTGCCAGCTCACCAAGTGGACGGGAGAACACTGAAGCTTTCTTT. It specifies CASSPSGRENTEAFF.

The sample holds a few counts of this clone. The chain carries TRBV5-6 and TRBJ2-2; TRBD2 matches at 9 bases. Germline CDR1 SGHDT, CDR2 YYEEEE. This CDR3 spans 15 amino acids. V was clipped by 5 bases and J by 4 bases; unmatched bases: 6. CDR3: CASRRGLAVTGELFF. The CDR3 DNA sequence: TGTGCCAGCAGGCGGGGACTAGCAGTCACCGGGGAGCTGTTTTTT. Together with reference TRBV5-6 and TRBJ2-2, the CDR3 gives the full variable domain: DAGVTQSPTHLIKTRGQQVTLRCSPKSGHDTVSWYQQALGQGPQFIFQYYEEEERQRGNFPDRFSGHQFPNYSSELNVNALLLGDSALYLCASRRGLAVTGELFFGEGSRLTVL.

CDR3: CASSLGDLPNSPLHF. The CDR3 region has the DNA TGCGCCAGCAGCTTGGGGGACCTACCTAATTCACCCCTCCACTTT. V and J are TRBV5-1 and TRBJ1-6, with a tentative D call TRBD1 (5 bases). V shed 0 bases and J shed 6 bases, with 10 bases lying between them. CDR1 SGHRS and CDR2 YFSETQ come from the germline V gene. The CDR3 runs 15 residues.

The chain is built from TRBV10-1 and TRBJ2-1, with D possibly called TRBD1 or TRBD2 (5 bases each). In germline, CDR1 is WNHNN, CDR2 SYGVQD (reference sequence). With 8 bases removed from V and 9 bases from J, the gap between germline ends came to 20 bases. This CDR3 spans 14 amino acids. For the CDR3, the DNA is TGCGCCAGCTATCGGGACGGACCGACCGTTGAGCAGTTCTTC. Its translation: CASYRDGPTVEQFF.

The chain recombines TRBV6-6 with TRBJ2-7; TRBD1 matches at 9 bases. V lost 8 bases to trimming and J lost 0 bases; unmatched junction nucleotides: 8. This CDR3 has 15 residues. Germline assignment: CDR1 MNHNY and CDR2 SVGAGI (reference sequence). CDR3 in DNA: TGTGCCAGCTTACCGGGACAGGGTCACTCCTACGAGCAGTACTTC. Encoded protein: CASLPGQGHSYEQYF.